Following are 31 T cell receptor beta chains from one sample sequenced in a study of cytomegalovirus exposure and HLA in healthy donors. The PCR contained 60 Vbeta and 13 Jbeta primers. Data came from immunoSEQ multiplex PCR; TCRdb stores just in-frame clones and leaves some out. The repertoire table contains about 41,000 clones. Specimen: PBMCs. These receptor sequences come from a man aged 25-45 years in good health and CMV-seronegative.

The genes are TRBV18 and TRBJ1-5, with 10 bases matching TRBD1. V shed 6 bases, J shed 4 bases, and the junction held 6 bases outside the gene matches. CDR1 KGHSH and CDR2 LQKENI come from the germline V gene. This CDR3 has 15 residues. In nucleotides, the CDR3 is TGTGCCAGCTCCATGACAGGGGGCGCAAATCAGCCCCAGCATTTT. This translates into CASSMTGGANQPQHF.

This chain links TRBV5-4 with TRBJ1-2, with 8 bases that match TRBD1. Germline CDR1 is SGHNT and CDR2 is YYREEE (reference sequence). V shed 1 base and J 4 bases; nucleotides not matched to a gene: 6. The CDR3 sequence is 15 residues long. CDR3: CASSLLTTGAYGYTF. CDR3 DNA sequence: TGTGCCAGCAGCTTGCTAACGACAGGGGCCTATGGCTACACCTTC.

The rearrangement joins TRBV14 to TRBJ2-7; no firm D call. The germline V and J ends were trimmed by 1 base and 5 bases, with 6 bases remaining between them. In germline, CDR1 is SGHDN, CDR2 FVKESK. The CDR3 spans 12 residues. The CDR3 sequence: CASSQVAHEQYF. In DNA form, the CDR3 reads TGTGCCAGCAGCCAAGTTGCGCACGAGCAGTACTTC.

CDR3 protein: CASSRGQGNSPLHF. CDR3 DNA sequence: TGTGCCAGCAGCCGGGGACAGGGAAATTCACCCCTCCACTTT. The V and J genes are TRBV7-6 and TRBJ1-6; 9 positions match TRBD1. The CDR3 spans 14 residues. Looked up from germline, CDR1 is SGHVS and CDR2 is FNYEAQ. Trimming at V came to 5 bases and at J to 7 bases, leaving 3 bases not matched to a gene.

CDR3 region: CASSYFGSNQPQHF. CDR3 nucleotides: TGTGCCAGCAGCTATTTCGGGAGCAATCAGCCCCAGCATTTT. The J gene is TRBJ1-5, the V gene TRBV7-8; unclear D gene. Germline assignment: CDR1 SGHVS and CDR2 FQNEAQ. V was trimmed by 4 bases and J by 1 base, leaving 8 bases between them. This CDR3 comprises 14 residues. The variable domain in full, with the rest retrieved from reference TRBV7-8 and TRBJ1-5, is GAGVSQSPRYKVAKRGQDVALRCDPISGHVSLFWYQQALGQGPEFLTYFQNEAQLDKSGLPSDRFFAERPEGSVSTLKIQRTQQEDSAVYLCASSYFGSNQPQHFGDGTRLSIL.

CDR3 in amino acids: CASSLAQETQYF. Here the CDR3 DNA reads TGCGCCAGCAGCTTGGCTCAAGAGACCCAGTACTTC. The chain recombines TRBV5-1 with TRBJ2-5; no clear D gene. Germline CDR1 is SGHRS and CDR2 is YFSETQ. This CDR3 comprises 12 residues. V gave up 0 bases and J gave up 2 bases, with 2 bases separating them.

The chain carries TRBV11-2 and TRBJ2-7; the match to TRBD2 covers 14 bases. The CDR3 extends over 16 amino acids. Germline V gene data show CDR1 as SGHAT and CDR2 as FQNNGV. V dropped 0 bases and J dropped 7; count of bases not matched to a gene: 5. The CDR3, as DNA: TGTGCCAGCAGCTTAGATACGGGACTAGCGGGAGTTGAGCAGTACTTC. It translates to CASSLDTGLAGVEQYF.

The V and J genes are TRBV19 and TRBJ2-7; unclear D gene. The CDR3 sequence is 15 residues long. Germline V gene lookup returns CDR1 LNHDA and CDR2 SQIVND (reference sequence). The V and J ends lost 0 bases and 1 base respectively, with 10 bases between them. This CDR3 is CASSIDRGVSYEQYF. Here the CDR3 DNA reads TGTGCCAGTAGTATAGACCGCGGCGTGTCCTACGAGCAGTACTTC.

The J gene is TRBJ2-7, the V gene TRBV10-2, with 8 bases matching TRBD2. The CDR3 length is 15 residues. V lost 8 bases and J lost 4; bases outside the gene matches: 13. CDR1 is WSHSY, CDR2 SAAADI, per germline. The CDR3 spells CASCSGTALAYEQYF. DNA of the CDR3: TGCGCCAGCTGTAGCGGGACCGCCTTGGCTTACGAGCAGTACTTC.

The chain couples TRBV5-1 to TRBJ2-7; no clear D gene. The V gene lost 0 bases and the J gene lost 2 bases, with 6 bases spanning the gap. This CDR3 comprises 13 residues. Germline lookup yields CDR1 SGHRS and CDR2 YFSETQ. CDR3 in DNA: TGCGCCAGCAGCTTGGGGAGCGCCTACGAGCAGTACTTC. Translation gives CASSLGSAYEQYF.

This chain uses TRBV18 with TRBJ2-7, with 8 positions matching TRBD2. Germline CDR1 KGHSH, CDR2 LQKENI. This CDR3 spans 14 amino acids. J lost 2 bases, V lost 2 bases, and 2 bases had no gene match. This CDR3 is CASSPLTSAYEQYF. The CDR3 nucleotides read TGTGCCAGCTCACCATTGACTAGCGCCTACGAGCAGTACTTC.

The rearrangement uses TRBV18 and TRBJ2-1, with 10 bases that match TRBD1. The trim removed 3 bases at V and 8 bases at J, leaving 7 bases unmatched. The CDR3 sequence is 15 residues long. Germline values: CDR1 KGHSH, CDR2 LQKENI. The CDR3 nucleotides are TGTGCCAGCTCACCTGGGACAGGGGTAATCGATGAGCAGTTCTTC. Protein product: CASSPGTGVIDEQFF. The full variable domain, rest sourced from reference TRBV18 and TRBJ2-1, is NAGVMQNPRHLVRRRGQEARLRCSPMKGHSHVYWYRQLPEEGLKFMVYLQKENIIDESGMPKERFSAEFPKEGPSILRIQQVVRGDSAAYFCASSPGTGVIDEQFFGPGTRLTVL.

The chain combines TRBV10-3 with TRBJ1-2; D is possibly TRBD1 (6 bases). Germline V lookup: CDR1 ENHRY, CDR2 SYGVKD. This CDR3 has 13 amino acids. V was clipped by 8 bases and J by 4 bases, with 14 bases between them. Here the CDR3 DNA reads TGTGCCATCGGGGGGGCTGAGGGCTATGGCTACACCTTC. Its translation: CAIGGAEGYGYTF.

The chain uses TRBV7-9 and TRBJ2-7; D uncertain. This CDR3 comprises 12 residues. In germline, CDR1 is SEHNR, CDR2 FQNEAQ (reference sequence). The V end was cut by 2 bases, the J end by 3 bases, with 5 bases between. The CDR3 region has the DNA TGTGCCAGCAGCTTAAACAACTACGAGCAGTACTTC. Translated, it gives CASSLNNYEQYF.

The chain is built from TRBV15 and TRBJ1-1; no firm D call. CDR1 and CDR2 (germline): LNHNV, YYDKDF (reference sequence). This CDR3 contains 15 residues. The germline V and J ends were trimmed by 2 bases and 1 base, with 11 bases remaining between them. DNA for the CDR3: TGTGCCACCAGCAGACCTCAGTCGGGGAACACTGAAGCTTTCTTT. It encodes CATSRPQSGNTEAFF.

CDR3 loop: CASSISGRSYEQYF. CDR3 DNA sequence: TGTGCCAGTAGTATATCCGGGAGGTCCTACGAGCAGTACTTC. The chain recombines TRBV19 with TRBJ2-7; TRBD2 agrees at 7 bases. The CDR3 has 14 amino acids. Losses at the gene ends were 2 bases for V and 1 base for J; bases not matched to a gene: 2. Germline V CDR1 and CDR2: LNHDA, SQIVND (reference sequence).

CDR3 nucleotides: TGTGCCAGCAGCTTAGGACAGGGACACACAGATACGCAGTATTTT. This sequence encodes CASSLGQGHTDTQYF. V and J are TRBV11-3 and TRBJ2-3; TRBD1 agrees at 7 bases. Germline-derived CDR1 and CDR2 are SGHNT and YENEEA. The CDR3 has 15 residues. V shed 1 base, J shed 2 bases, and the junction held 3 bases outside the gene matches.

The chain has TRBV18 and TRBJ1-4; a possible D gene is TRBD1 (5 bases). V was trimmed by 5 bases and J by 0 bases, leaving 7 bases between them. There are 14 residues in the CDR3. Germline V lookup: CDR1 KGHSH, CDR2 LQKENI. CDR3 sequence: CASSWGSTNEKLFF. For the CDR3, the DNA is TGTGCCAGCTCATGGGGCTCAACTAATGAAAAACTGTTTTTT.

The gene calls are TRBV27 and TRBJ1-5; no clear D gene. In germline, CDR1 is MNHEY, CDR2 SMNVEV (reference sequence). V was trimmed by 5 bases and J by 4 bases, leaving 15 bases between them. The CDR3 contains 15 residues. In DNA, the CDR3 is TGTGCCAGCAGTGACTCCGGATCACGGAATCAGCCCCAGCATTTT. Its protein is CASSDSGSRNQPQHF.

This chain connects TRBV6-5 to TRBJ1-1; 7 positions agree with TRBD1. V was clipped by 6 bases and J by 3 bases; unmatched bases: 7. Germline CDR1 is MNHEY and CDR2 is SVGAGI. This CDR3 has 14 residues. The CDR3, as DNA: TGTGCCAGCAGCCTACAGGGGTTGTACACTGAAGCTTTCTTT. This translates into CASSLQGLYTEAFF.

This chain joins TRBV19 and TRBJ1-6, with D maybe TRBD1 (6 bases). Looked up from germline, CDR1 is LNHDA and CDR2 is SQIVND (reference sequence). The CDR3 contains 15 residues. Trimming removed 6 bases at V and 11 bases at J, with 20 bases between. CDR3 nucleotide sequence: TGTGCCAGTAGGTTCCGGGACACGGGAGGGCCACCCCTCCACTTT. Translation: CASRFRDTGGPPLHF.

V is TRBV9 and J is TRBJ1-2, with D hard to call. The V and J ends lost 2 bases and 3 bases respectively, with 8 bases between them. In germline, CDR1 is SGDLS, CDR2 YYNGEE. This CDR3 comprises 13 residues. The CDR3 sequence is CASSVNWYYGYTF. The CDR3 DNA reads as TGTGCCAGCAGCGTTAACTGGTACTATGGCTACACCTTC.

The chain's CDR3 is CASSVGGSPLHF. The CDR3 DNA is TGTGCCAGCAGCGTAGGAGGGTCACCCCTCCACTTT. The chain links TRBV9 to TRBJ1-6; D unclear. The CDR3 loop spans 12 amino acids. The V gene's germline CDR1 is SGDLS and CDR2 YYNGEE. Trimming cost V 0 bases and J 10 bases, with 5 bases left between them.

On this clone: The junction shows a germline mismatch at one end, possibly a read error. The chain uses TRBV18 and TRBJ1-1; maybe TRBD1 (6 bases). The germline gives CDR1 KGHSH, CDR2 LQKENI. There are 16 residues in the CDR3. The CDR3 sequence: CASAPPGGASNTEAFF. The CDR3 region has the DNA TGTGCCAGCGCACCACCTGGGGGGGCCTCGAACACTGAAGCTTTCTTT. Full variable domain (rest looked up from reference TRBV18 and TRBJ1-1): NAGVMQNPRHLVRRRGQEARLRCSPMKGHSHVYWYRQLPEEGLKFMVYLQKENIIDESGMPKERFSAEFPKEGPSILRIQQVVRGDSAAYFCASAPPGGASNTEAFFGQGTRLTVV.

The rearrangement joins TRBV30 to TRBJ2-1; D might be TRBD1 (6 bases). Trimming left V 1 base short and J 1 base short, with 8 bases between. The CDR3 contains 14 residues. CDR1 is GTSNPN and CDR2 is SVGIG in the germline V gene (reference sequence). This chain's CDR3 is CAWSGGLSYNEQFF. In DNA, the CDR3 is TGTGCCTGGAGTGGGGGGCTGTCCTACAATGAGCAGTTCTTC.

The chain has TRBV19 and TRBJ1-5; no clear D. Germline CDR1 LNHDA, CDR2 SQIVND (reference sequence). Trimming shortened V by 2 bases and J by 7 bases, and 21 bases separated the two germline ends. This CDR3 comprises 17 residues. CDR3 amino acids: CASSISRSTSSGQPQHF. DNA of the CDR3: TGTGCCAGTAGTATATCCCGATCCACTTCCAGCGGACAGCCCCAGCATTTT. Variable domain in full (rest from reference TRBV19 and TRBJ1-5): DGGITQSPKYLFRKEGQNVTLSCEQNLNHDAMYWYRQDPGQGLRLIYYSQIVNDFQKGDIAEGYSVSREKKESFPLTVTSAQKNPTAFYLCASSISRSTSSGQPQHFGDGTRLSIL.

This sequence joins TRBV7-9 and TRBJ2-7; 8 nucleotides match TRBD2. The CDR3 runs 16 residues. Germline trimming cut 5 bases from V and 2 bases from J; bases unmatched to any gene: 11. Germline V gene sequence: CDR1 SEHNR, CDR2 FQNEAQ (reference sequence). CDR3 bases: TGTGCCAGCAGCCCAGAGATTAGCGGGAACGCCTACGAGCAGTACTTC. It codes for CASSPEISGNAYEQYF.

The chain links TRBV10-2 to TRBJ2-7; the match to TRBD1 covers 7 bases. V trimming: 3 bases; J trimming: 4 bases; junction bases outside the gene matches: 0. The germline CDR1 and CDR2 sequences are WSHSY and SAAADI. This CDR3 region has 12 residues. The CDR3 loop is CASSDRGYEQYF. The CDR3 DNA reads as TGCGCCAGCAGTGACAGGGGGTACGAGCAGTACTTC.

The V gene is TRBV5-1, the J gene TRBJ2-1; 7 nucleotides agree with TRBD2. The CDR3 covers 13 residues. V lost 6 bases to trimming and J lost 6 bases; unmatched junction nucleotides: 6. The germline CDR1 and CDR2 sequences are SGHRS and YFSETQ. CDR3 in DNA: TGCGCCAGCATGGGAGGGCAGATCAATGAGCAGTTCTTC. Protein sequence: CASMGGQINEQFF. The whole variable domain, remainder taken from reference TRBV5-1 and TRBJ2-1, is KAGVTQTPRYLIKTRGQQVTLSCSPISGHRSVSWYQQTPGQGLQFLFEYFSETQRNKGNFPGRFSGRQFSNSRSEMNVSTLELGDSALYLCASMGGQINEQFFGPGTRLTVL.

V and J are TRBV5-6 and TRBJ1-3; no reliable D call. Germline CDR1 SGHDT, CDR2 YYEEEE. V was pared by 0 bases and J by 4 bases, with 11 bases between. The CDR3 spans 15 residues. This CDR3 is CASSLDGGRGNTIYF. CDR3 bases: TGTGCCAGCAGCTTGGATGGAGGGAGAGGAAACACCATATATTTT.

The chain uses TRBV7-8 and TRBJ2-1; 7 bases fit TRBD2. The V segment lost 5 bases and the J segment 7 bases; nucleotides outside the gene matches: 14. Germline assignment: CDR1 SGHVS and CDR2 FQNEAQ. There are 16 residues in the CDR3. In nucleotides, the CDR3 is TGTGCCAGCAGCCCCGGGACTACGCGTTCCCGTAATGAGCAGTTCTTC. Amino acid sequence: CASSPGTTRSRNEQFF.